This TCR beta chain was profiled in a study of a mutant IDH1 vaccine in newly diagnosed glioma. Study details: Most had both radiotherapy and temozolomide beforehand; others had only one.

The method was immunoSEQ multiplex PCR; TCRdb's version includes in-frame clones alone and lacks a portion of them. The data contain around 30,000 clones, around 80% of them singletons. Whole-study findings and limits: Changes to the top peripheral T cell clonotypes appeared unrelated to pseudoprogression. Induction of immune responses by the vaccine occurred in about 95% of patients.

This clone was seen a single time. Its specificity is not known. Documented time point: week 35, safety follow-up. All doses held 300 ug of mutant IDH1 20-mer peptide, with topical imiquimod. The CDR3 contains 13 residues. Trimming took 10 bases from V and 4 from J; bases not matched to a gene: 3. Germline values: CDR1 LNHDA, CDR2 SQIVND (reference sequence). The source material was PBMCs, sampled from a glioma patient whose treatment included an IDH1 peptide vaccine. The chain joins TRBV19 to TRBJ2-1; 11 nucleotides agree with TRBD2. This clonotype was obtained from a woman aged 18-35 years with glioma. CDR3 amino acids: CATASGGYNEQFF. CDR3 in DNA: TGTGCCACGGCTAGCGGGGGGTACAATGAGCAGTTCTTC.